A single sample is the source of the 28 T cell receptor beta chains below, sequenced in a study of human T cells and chemical hapten exposure. TCRdb reprocessed the RACE reads with MiXCR, giving one entry per CDR3 protein. In the table there are about 80,000 distinct CDR3 sequences, about 15% of which are singletons. Time point in this sample: pre-sensitization, week 0. The treatment denotes: therapeutic diphenylcyclopropenone sensitization with weekly scalp DPC. The sample in question was whole blood, obtained in connection with sensitization to the hapten diphenylcyclopropenone (DPC). These receptors were taken from a woman aged 45 to 65 with alopecia areata. Some clones in this sample may be carry-over from other donors' samples.

The sample holds a few counts of this clonotype. The gene calls are TRBV5-1 and TRBJ2-5, with 13 bases aligning to TRBD2. With 3 bases clipped from V and 5 bases from J, the junction kept 4 bases outside the gene matches. The CDR3 loop spans 15 amino acids. The germline V gene encodes CDR1 SGHRS and CDR2 YFSETQ. The CDR3 nucleotides are TGCGCCAGCAGCTCGGGACTAGCGGGAATGGAGACCCAGTACTTC. Protein product: CASSSGLAGMETQYF. Full variable domain (outside the CDR3, taken from reference TRBV5-1 and TRBJ2-5): KAGVTQTPRYLIKTRGQQVTLSCSPISGHRSVSWYQQTPGQGLQFLFEYFSETQRNKGNFPGRFSGRQFSNSRSEMNVSTLELGDSALYLCASSSGLAGMETQYFGPGTRLLVL.

The genes are TRBV6-5 and TRBJ2-4, with no clear D. V lost 8 bases to trimming and J lost 0 bases, with 8 bases between them. From germline, CDR1 is MNHEY and CDR2 SVGAGI. This CDR3 region has 13 residues. The CDR3 spells CASSPEAKNIQYF. CDR3 sequence (DNA): TGTGCCAGCTCCCCCGAAGCCAAAAACATTCAGTACTTC.

V usage is TRBV20-1 and J usage is TRBJ2-7; the D is unclear. Germline CDR1 reads DFQATT; CDR2 reads SNEGSKA (reference sequence). Trimming stripped 5 bases from V and 6 bases from J, with 17 bases between. The CDR3 runs 13 residues. The CDR3 sequence: CSAVRIKPPEQYF. CDR3 sequence (DNA): TGCAGTGCTGTCAGGATTAAACCTCCCGAGCAGTACTTC.

The chain is built from TRBV7-9 and TRBJ2-3, with a weak D call TRBD1 (6 bases). Trimming stripped 1 base from V and 4 bases from J, with 9 bases between. CDR1 SEHNR and CDR2 FQNEAQ come from the germline V gene (reference sequence). This CDR3 is built from 14 residues. CDR3 protein: CASSLGRGSDTQYF. DNA of the CDR3: TGTGCCAGCAGCTTAGGAAGGGGGTCAGATACGCAGTATTTT.

This clonotype came up many times. This rearrangement joins TRBV29-1 to TRBJ1-2, with TRBD1 as a possible D gene (5 bases). Germline V gene sequence: CDR1 SQVTM, CDR2 ANQGSEA. The CDR3 runs 11 residues. V lost 7 bases to trimming and J lost 10 bases, with 16 bases between them. CDR3 DNA: TGCAGCGCCGGGGCCGGCGACGTCTACACCTTC. It translates to CSAGAGDVYTF.

This clonotype has just a few counts. The gene calls are TRBV11-1 and TRBJ2-5, with D perhaps TRBD2 (5 bases). CDR3 length: 14 residues. Per the germline V gene, CDR1 is SGHAT and CDR2 is FQDESV (reference sequence). V was pared by 1 base and J by 4 bases, with 10 bases between. This chain's CDR3 is CASSLEPSRETQYF. The CDR3 DNA is TGTGCCAGCAGCTTAGAACCTAGCAGAGAGACCCAGTACTTC.

At least ten counts were recorded for this clonotype. The V gene is TRBV5-6, the J gene TRBJ1-4; a weak D match, TRBD1 (5 bases). The V end lost 5 bases, the J end lost 5 bases, and 13 bases lay between the germline ends. The CDR3 spans 14 residues. Germline V gene data show CDR1 as SGHDT and CDR2 as YYEEEE. The chain's CDR3 is CASSDSATNEKLFF. The DNA of the CDR3 is TGTGCCAGCAGTGACAGTGCTACCAATGAAAAACTGTTTTTT. The whole variable domain, filled in from reference TRBV5-6 and TRBJ1-4, reads DAGVTQSPTHLIKTRGQQVTLRCSPKSGHDTVSWYQQALGQGPQFIFQYYEEEERQRGNFPDRFSGHQFPNYSSELNVNALLLGDSALYLCASSDSATNEKLFFGSGTQLSVL.

In its sample, this clonotype was seen a few times. The rearrangement joins TRBV6-6 to TRBJ1-5, with unresolved D. The germline V and J ends were trimmed by 2 bases and 7 bases, with 3 bases remaining between them. This CDR3 is 11 amino acids long. The V gene's germline CDR1 is MNHNY and CDR2 SVGAGI (reference sequence). The CDR3 sequence: CASSYDQPQHF. The CDR3 region has the DNA TGTGCCAGCAGTTACGACCAGCCCCAGCATTTT.

This clonotype was seen a handful of times. V is TRBV11-2 and J is TRBJ1-2; no clear D. Trimming removed 1 base at V and 7 bases at J, with 10 bases between. The CDR3 has 13 residues. CDR1 and CDR2 (germline): SGHAT, FQNNGV. The CDR3 loop is CASSLVRDLGYTF. The CDR3 DNA reads TGTGCCAGCAGCTTAGTTCGTGATCTTGGCTACACCTTC.

The rearrangement joins TRBV6-6 to TRBJ2-2, with D tentatively TRBD1 (6 bases). The CDR3 loop spans 14 amino acids. Germline lookup yields CDR1 MNHNY and CDR2 SVGAGI (reference sequence). V was cut by 4 bases and J by 1 base, with 7 bases left in between. For the CDR3, the DNA is TGTGCCAGCAGTTCAGGGGTGAACACCGGGGAGCTGTTTTTT. This gives the protein CASSSGVNTGELFF.

The chain joins TRBV28 to TRBJ2-3, with 10 bases aligning to TRBD2. Germline V lookup: CDR1 MDHEN, CDR2 SYDVKM. This CDR3 region has 16 residues. V was pared by 3 bases and J by 5 bases, with 8 bases of the junction left unmatched. This CDR3 is CASSFVSGRALDTQYF. DNA of the CDR3: TGTGCCAGCAGTTTCGTCAGCGGGAGGGCCTTAGATACGCAGTATTTT.

This clonotype has just a few counts. V and J are TRBV28 and TRBJ2-7; TRBD2 aligns across 8 bases. J was trimmed by 7 bases and V by 8 bases; bases with no gene match: 13. Germline CDR1 reads MDHEN; CDR2 reads SYDVKM. This CDR3 has 14 amino acids. CDR3 coding DNA: TGTGCCAGCTCCCCGGGCCTAGCGGGCGCAGAGCAGTACTTC. This gives the protein CASSPGLAGAEQYF. The full variable domain, with the rest looked up from reference TRBV28 and TRBJ2-7, is DVKVTQSSRYLVKRTGEKVFLECVQDMDHENMFWYRQDPGLGLRLIYFSYDVKMKEKGDIPEGYSVSREKKERFSLILESASTNQTSMYLCASSPGLAGAEQYFGPGTRLTVT.

This clonotype was recorded a few times. V is TRBV18 and J is TRBJ1-1; a weak D match, TRBD1 (6 bases). The CDR3 sequence is 12 residues long. Germline V gives CDR1 KGHSH, CDR2 LQKENI. V lost 5 bases, J lost 4 bases, and 8 bases lay in between. The DNA for the CDR3 is TGTGCCAGCTCAACAGGGTTCACTGAAGCTTTCTTT. Translating gives CASSTGFTEAFF. The full variable domain, in which reference TRBV18 and TRBJ1-1 provide the parts outside the CDR3, is NAGVMQNPRHLVRRRGQEARLRCSPMKGHSHVYWYRQLPEEGLKFMVYLQKENIIDESGMPKERFSAEFPKEGPSILRIQQVVRGDSAAYFCASSTGFTEAFFGQGTRLTVV.

The chain joins TRBV11-2 to TRBJ1-5, with D tentatively TRBD1 (6 bases). The CDR3 has 15 amino acids. The germline V gene has CDR1 SGHAT and CDR2 FQNNGV. The germline V and J ends were trimmed by 5 bases and 7 bases, with 18 bases remaining between them. The CDR3 loop reads CASSMRTKGDQPQHF. The CDR3 coding sequence is TGTGCCAGCAGCATGAGGACCAAGGGGGACCAGCCCCAGCATTTT.

This chain joins TRBV7-2 and TRBJ2-3, with 7 positions matching TRBD1. Germline CDR1 SGHTA, CDR2 FQGNSA. The CDR3 runs 13 residues. Trimming removed 6 bases from V and 6 bases from J; junction bases left unmatched: 6. As DNA, the CDR3 is TGTGCCAGCAGAGCCACAGGGGTGGATACGCAGTATTTT. It encodes CASRATGVDTQYF. Combining the CDR3 with reference TRBV7-2 and TRBJ2-3 gives the whole variable domain GAGVSQSPSNKVTEKGKDVELRCDPISGHTALYWYRQSLGQGLEFLIYFQGNSAPDKSGLPSDRFSAERTGGSVSTLTIQRTQQEDSAVYLCASRATGVDTQYFGPGTRLTVL.

This clonotype was detected only a few times. This chain's CDR3 is CASSTVGFNEQYF. In DNA, the CDR3 is TGTGCCAGCAGTACGGTGGGGTTTAACGAGCAGTACTTC. This rearrangement joins TRBV2 to TRBJ2-7; no clear D gene. The germline CDR1 and CDR2 sequences are SNHLY and FYNNEI. CDR3 size: 13 residues. V dropped 5 bases and J dropped 5 bases, with 13 bases sitting between them.

This clonotype occurred a few times. V is TRBV12-3 or TRBV12-4 and J is TRBJ1-2; tentative D call: TRBD1 (5 bases). The V end lost 1 base, the J end lost 4 bases, and 13 bases lay between the germline ends. The CDR3 contains 15 residues. The CDR3 spells CASSLGTPVAYGYTF. For the CDR3, the DNA is TGTGCCAGCAGTTTAGGGACACCGGTTGCCTATGGCTACACCTTC.

This clonotype was recorded at least ten times. This sequence joins TRBV7-9 and TRBJ2-3; 9 nucleotides agree with TRBD1. Germline values: CDR1 SEHNR, CDR2 FQNEAQ (reference sequence). The CDR3 is made up of 14 amino acids. Losses at the gene ends were 6 bases for V and 1 base for J; bases not matched to a gene: 2. The CDR3 is CASSWDRGTDTQYF. The CDR3, as DNA: TGTGCCAGCAGTTGGGACAGGGGCACAGATACGCAGTATTTT.

This sequence joins TRBV7-9 and TRBJ2-1, with TRBD2 matching over 15 bases. Trimming removed 5 bases from V and 9 bases from J; junction bases left unmatched: 8. Germline assignment: CDR1 SEHNR and CDR2 FQNEAQ (reference sequence). The CDR3 is 16 residues long. This CDR3 is CASSPRTSGRASEQFF. The CDR3 bases are TGTGCCAGCAGCCCAAGGACTAGCGGGAGGGCAAGTGAGCAGTTCTTC.

The J gene is TRBJ2-5, the V gene TRBV20-1, with 9 bases matching TRBD2. Germline CDR1 DFQATT, CDR2 SNEGSKA (reference sequence). The CDR3 has 17 residues. V lost 0 bases, J lost 2 bases, and 10 bases stayed unmatched. CDR3 nucleotides: TGCAGTGCTAGAGATTCGGTGGCGGGAGGGATTCAAGAGACCCAGTACTTC. Residues: CSARDSVAGGIQETQYF.

The chain joins TRBV9 to TRBJ2-7; tentatively, D is TRBD2 (6 bases). The CDR3 sequence is 14 residues long. Germline V gene lookup returns CDR1 SGDLS and CDR2 YYNGEE. Trimming left V 4 bases short and J 1 base short, with 12 bases between. The CDR3 coding sequence is TGTGCCAGCAGCCCCGTTAGCGGATCCTACGAGCAGTACTTC. It translates to CASSPVSGSYEQYF.

V gene TRBV5-5 combines with J gene TRBJ1-2; unclear D gene. V gave up 7 bases and J gave up 2 bases, with 12 bases separating them. CDR3 length: 13 residues. The germline CDR1 and CDR2 sequences are SGHKS and YYEKEE (reference sequence). As DNA, the CDR3 is TGTGCCAGCGGGCCAAGCCTCAACTATGGCTACACCTTC. Translating it yields CASGPSLNYGYTF.

This clonotype showed up just a few times. V is TRBV7-2 and J is TRBJ2-3; no clear D. Per germline, CDR1 SGHTA and CDR2 FQGNSA. The CDR3 has 14 amino acids. V was cut by 5 bases and J by 5 bases, with 14 bases left in between. Here the CDR3 reads CASSPDISRDTQYF. For the CDR3, the DNA is TGTGCCAGCAGCCCCGACATCTCCCGAGATACGCAGTATTTT.

This clonotype appeared a few times. The chain combines TRBV5-5 with TRBJ2-1; 8 bases are a match to TRBD2. The germline V gene has CDR1 SGHKS and CDR2 YYEKEE (reference sequence). This CDR3 has 15 residues. The V gene end was trimmed by 4 bases and the J gene end by 2 bases; junction bases not matched to a gene: 5. The CDR3 region has the DNA TGTGCCAGCAGCCTGGGACTAGGTGCCTACAATGAGCAGTTCTTC. Residues: CASSLGLGAYNEQFF.

In this sample, this clonotype turned up a few times. The chain couples TRBV5-5 to TRBJ2-5; possibly TRBD1 or TRBD2 for D (5 bases each). V lost 1 base, J lost 5 bases, and 12 bases lay in between. The CDR3 consists of 14 residues. Per the germline V gene, CDR1 is SGHKS and CDR2 is YYEKEE (reference sequence). The CDR3 loop reads CASSLRGAYETQYF. In DNA, the CDR3 is TGTGCCAGCAGCTTGCGAGGGGCATATGAGACCCAGTACTTC.

This chain joins TRBV28 and TRBJ2-2; D is unresolved. The V end lost 1 base, the J end lost 1 base, and 7 bases lay between the germline ends. This CDR3 has 15 residues. The germline CDR1 and CDR2 sequences are MDHEN and SYDVKM. CDR3 amino acids: CASSLFGQNTGELFF. CDR3 nucleotides: TGTGCCAGCAGTTTATTCGGGCAGAACACCGGGGAGCTGTTTTTT.

This clonotype has a handful of counts. This chain joins TRBV6-5 and TRBJ2-2, with D perhaps matching TRBD2 (5 bases). The V end was cut by 8 bases, the J end by 5 bases, with 12 bases between. This CDR3 comprises 13 residues. CDR1 MNHEY and CDR2 SVGAGI come from the germline V gene. In DNA, the CDR3 is TGTGCCAGCCGCGGGTCGAGGACCGGGGAGCTGTTTTTT. Translation: CASRGSRTGELFF.

V gene TRBV6-5 combines with J gene TRBJ2-7; D perhaps matches TRBD1 (6 bases). The V gene lost 3 bases and the J gene lost 2 bases, with 14 bases spanning the gap. The CDR3 covers 15 residues. Germline assignment: CDR1 MNHEY and CDR2 SVGAGI. The CDR3 coding sequence is TGTGCCAGCAGTTATGTTTTAGGGGGAGCCTACGAGCAGTACTTC. Translation: CASSYVLGGAYEQYF.